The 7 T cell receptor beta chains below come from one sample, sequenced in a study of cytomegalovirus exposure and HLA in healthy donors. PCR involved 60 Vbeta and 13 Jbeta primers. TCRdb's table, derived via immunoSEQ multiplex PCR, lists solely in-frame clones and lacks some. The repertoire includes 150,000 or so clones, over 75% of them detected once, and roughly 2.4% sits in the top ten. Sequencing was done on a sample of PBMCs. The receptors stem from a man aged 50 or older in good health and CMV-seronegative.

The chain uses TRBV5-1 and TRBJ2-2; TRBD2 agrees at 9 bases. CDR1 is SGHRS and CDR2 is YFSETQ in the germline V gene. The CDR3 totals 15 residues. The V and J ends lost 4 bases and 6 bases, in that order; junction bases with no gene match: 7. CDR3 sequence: CASSRGSGSSGELFF. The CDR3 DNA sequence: TGCGCCAGCAGCCGCGGTAGCGGGAGTTCCGGGGAGCTGTTTTTT. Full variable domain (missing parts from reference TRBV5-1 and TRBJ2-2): KAGVTQTPRYLIKTRGQQVTLSCSPISGHRSVSWYQQTPGQGLQFLFEYFSETQRNKGNFPGRFSGRQFSNSRSEMNVSTLELGDSALYLCASSRGSGSSGELFFGEGSRLTVL.

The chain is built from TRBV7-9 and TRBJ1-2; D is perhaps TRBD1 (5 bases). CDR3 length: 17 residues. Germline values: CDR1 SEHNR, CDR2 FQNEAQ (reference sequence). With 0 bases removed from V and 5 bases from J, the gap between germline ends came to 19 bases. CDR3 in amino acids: CASSLAGPRGDSYGYTF. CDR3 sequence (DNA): TGTGCCAGCAGCTTAGCAGGGCCCCGGGGGGACTCATATGGCTACACCTTC.

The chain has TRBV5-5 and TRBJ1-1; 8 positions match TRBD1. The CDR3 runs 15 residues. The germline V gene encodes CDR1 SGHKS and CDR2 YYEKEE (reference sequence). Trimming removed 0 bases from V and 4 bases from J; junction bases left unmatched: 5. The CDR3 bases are TGTGCCAGCAGCTTGGTTGGACAGGGCACCACTGAAGCTTTCTTT. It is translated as CASSLVGQGTTEAFF.

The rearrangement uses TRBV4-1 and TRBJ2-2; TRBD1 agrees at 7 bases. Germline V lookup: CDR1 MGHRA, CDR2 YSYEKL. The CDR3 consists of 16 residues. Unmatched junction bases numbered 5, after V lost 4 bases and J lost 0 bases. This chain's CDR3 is CASSPSGTANTGELFF. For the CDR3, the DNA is TGCGCCAGCAGCCCCTCCGGGACAGCGAACACCGGGGAGCTGTTTTTT.

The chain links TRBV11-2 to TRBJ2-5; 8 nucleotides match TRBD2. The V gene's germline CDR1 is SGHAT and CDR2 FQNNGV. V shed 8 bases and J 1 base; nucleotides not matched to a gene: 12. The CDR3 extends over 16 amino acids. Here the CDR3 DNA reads TGTGCCAGCTCGGTGTTAGCGGGGATTTTCCAAGAGACCCAGTACTTC. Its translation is CASSVLAGIFQETQYF.

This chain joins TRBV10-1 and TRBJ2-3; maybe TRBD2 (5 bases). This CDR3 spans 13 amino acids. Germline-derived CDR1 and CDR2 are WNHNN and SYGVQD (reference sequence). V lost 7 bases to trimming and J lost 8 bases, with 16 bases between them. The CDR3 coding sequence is TGCGCCAGCACCCTAGGACGCGGGTCTACGCAGTATTTT. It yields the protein CASTLGRGSTQYF.

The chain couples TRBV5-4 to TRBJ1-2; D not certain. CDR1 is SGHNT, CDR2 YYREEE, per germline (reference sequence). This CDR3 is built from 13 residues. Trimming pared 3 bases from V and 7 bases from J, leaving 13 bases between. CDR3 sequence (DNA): TGTGCCAGCAGCTCGGTCGGGAGCTTTGGCTACACCTTC. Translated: CASSSVGSFGYTF. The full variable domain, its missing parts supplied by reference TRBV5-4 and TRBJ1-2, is ETGVTQSPTHLIKTRGQQVTLRCSSQSGHNTVSWYQQALGQGPQFIFQYYREEENGRGNFPPRFSGLQFPNYSSELNVNALELDDSALYLCASSSVGSFGYTFGSGTRLTVV.